This TCR beta chain was recorded in a study of cytomegalovirus exposure and HLA in healthy donors. Germline CDR1 reads LNHDA; CDR2 reads SQIVND (reference sequence). The CDR3 is made up of 15 amino acids. V shed 2 bases and J shed 3 bases, with 14 bases lying between them. Amplification used 60 Vbeta primers and 13 Jbeta primers. TCRdb's copy holds only in-frame clones and misses some; the assay was immunoSEQ multiplex PCR. The table lists 150,000 or so clones, 70% to 80% of them singletons. The TCR originated in a young man in good health and CMV-seropositive. Material: PBMCs. The J gene is TRBJ2-7, the V gene TRBV19, with a tentative D call TRBD1 (6 bases). The CDR3 DNA sequence: TGTGCCAGTAGTATACAGGGGATACCCGACTACGAGCAGTACTTC. It codes for CASSIQGIPDYEQYF.